This TCR beta chain was obtained from a study of cytomegalovirus exposure and HLA in healthy donors. Primers included in the PCR were 60 Vbeta and 13 Jbeta primers. Libraries were prepared by immunoSEQ multiplex PCR; TCRdb keeps only in-frame clonotypes and omits some of them. The data contain 95,000 to 130,000 clones, roughly 79% of them seen just once; the ten biggest clones take up around 1.5%. This CDR3 is 16 amino acids long. Trimming removed 3 bases at V and 1 base at J, with 16 bases between. Germline V CDR1 and CDR2: SGHRS, YFSETQ. The chain employs TRBV5-1 and TRBJ1-1, with a tentative D call TRBD1 (6 bases). The sample was PBMCs. This clonotype was sampled from a woman younger than 30 in good health and CMV-seronegative. The CDR3 nucleotides read TGCGCCAGCAGCTCTTTAGGACAGCCTCAGAACACTGAAGCTTTCTTT. Protein sequence: CASSSLGQPQNTEAFF.